The next 10 T cell receptor beta chains were all read from a single sample in a study of shared clonotypes between healthy human individuals (dated by TCRdb to 2018 to 2021). Library prep was done by the immunoSEQ multiplex PCR assay. Held by TCRdb, this immuneACCESS table contains in-frame sequences only and omits some clones. Under half of the omission traces to an unresolved V gene where checked; the cause of the rest is unknown. The sample has about 960,000 clones on record, more than 75% of them singletons. The top ten clonotypes cover about 1.5% of the sample. The sequencing input was memory CD4+ T cells sorted from blood. The cell subset or site label here, explained by the study, means: CD45RA-negative fraction. Receptor source: a man aged 18 to 30 in good health.

In the case of this clone: This same CDR3 is encoded by further DNA sequences in the sample. This chain connects TRBV30 to TRBJ2-7, with 14 bases fitting TRBD2. CDR1 and CDR2 (germline): GTSNPN, SVGIG (reference sequence). Germline trimming cut 8 bases from V and 0 bases from J; bases unmatched to any gene: 0. The CDR3 is 13 amino acids. Here the CDR3 DNA reads TGTGCCGGGACTAGCGGGGGCTCCTACGAGCAGTACTTC. It yields the protein CAGTSGGSYEQYF.

About this clone itself: Other DNA variants within this sample encode the same CDR3. The chain couples TRBV9 to TRBJ2-2; D is perhaps TRBD1 or TRBD2 (6 bases each). There are 15 residues in the CDR3. CDR1 is SGDLS, CDR2 YYNGEE, per germline. Trimming cost V 0 bases and J 4 bases, with 10 bases left between them. CDR3 nucleotide sequence: TGTGCCAGCAGCGTAGATCCGGGGGCCACCGGGGAGCTGTTTTTT. Protein product: CASSVDPGATGELFF.

This chain links TRBV5-8 with TRBJ2-7; D is unclear. The CDR3 totals 13 residues. V was clipped by 4 bases and J by 0 bases, with 8 bases between them. Germline V CDR1 and CDR2: SGHTS, YDEGEE. The CDR3 DNA follows: TGTGCCAGCAGCGGCCCTAGCTCCTACGAGCAGTACTTC. Encoded protein: CASSGPSSYEQYF.

V and J are TRBV28 and TRBJ1-2; 12 nucleotides line up with TRBD1. This CDR3 comprises 17 residues. Per the germline V gene, CDR1 is MDHEN and CDR2 is SYDVKM. V was pared by 7 bases and J by 7 bases, with 16 bases of the junction left unmatched. The CDR3 loop is CASTAGTGGAFLLGYTF. In DNA form, the CDR3 reads TGTGCCAGCACCGCCGGGACAGGGGGCGCGTTTTTACTTGGCTACACCTTC.

The CDR3 nucleotides read TGCAGCGTCGAGGGACTAGCGGGATCTAGCACAGATACGCAGTATTTT. Encoded protein: CSVEGLAGSSTDTQYF. The gene calls are TRBV29-1 and TRBJ2-3, with TRBD2 matching over 13 bases. The germline V gene encodes CDR1 SQVTM and CDR2 ANQGSEA. V lost 6 bases and J lost 0; bases outside the gene matches: 6. This CDR3 contains 16 residues.

The chain combines TRBV10-3 with TRBJ1-2; D remains ambiguous. This CDR3 comprises 14 residues. V lost 0 bases to trimming and J lost 0 bases, with 5 bases between them. In germline, CDR1 is ENHRY, CDR2 SYGVKD. In DNA form, the CDR3 reads TGTGCCATCAGTGAGTCAGGGACTAACTATGGCTACACCTTC. It translates to CAISESGTNYGYTF.

This clone appeared once. The chain couples TRBV6-5 to TRBJ1-1, with a possible D match to TRBD1 (5 bases). This CDR3 is 13 amino acids long. With 10 bases removed from V and 1 base from J, the gap between germline ends came to 13 bases. Germline loops: CDR1 MNHEY, CDR2 SVGAGI. DNA for the CDR3: TGTGCCACCTTCGACAGACCGAACACTGAAGCTTTCTTT. Translated, it gives CATFDRPNTEAFF.

The J gene is TRBJ1-2, the V gene TRBV6-6, with TRBD1 matching 10 bases. In germline, CDR1 is MNHNY, CDR2 SVGAGI (reference sequence). The CDR3 totals 12 residues. The junction had 1 base not matched to a gene; V was cut back by 6 bases and J by 6 bases. The DNA for the CDR3 is TGTGCCAGCAGCGGACAGGGGGATGGCTACACCTTC. Amino acid sequence: CASSGQGDGYTF.

Notes on this clone: Other DNA sequences in the sample encode the same CDR3. J is TRBJ2-1 and V is TRBV18; 7 bases line up with TRBD1. Germline V gene sequence: CDR1 KGHSH, CDR2 LQKENI. Trimming cost V 6 bases and J 9 bases; bases outside gene matches: 5. CDR3 size: 12 residues. The CDR3 DNA is TGTGCCAGCTCGACAGGGCAGGGTGAGCAGTTCTTC. Its protein is CASSTGQGEQFF. Complete variable domain (other parts from reference TRBV18 and TRBJ2-1): NAGVMQNPRHLVRRRGQEARLRCSPMKGHSHVYWYRQLPEEGLKFMVYLQKENIIDESGMPKERFSAEFPKEGPSILRIQQVVRGDSAAYFCASSTGQGEQFFGPGTRLTVL.

This clone was counted between two and nine times. The rearrangement uses TRBV29-1 and TRBJ1-5, with D possibly TRBD1 on 5 matching bases. Trimming stripped 5 bases from V and 2 bases from J, with 16 bases between. The CDR3 is 15 amino acids. CDR1 SQVTM and CDR2 ANQGSEA come from the germline V gene. CDR3 in DNA: TGCAGCGTTTCGGCGTACGGGGGGGGCAATCAGCCCCAGCATTTT. It specifies CSVSAYGGGNQPQHF.